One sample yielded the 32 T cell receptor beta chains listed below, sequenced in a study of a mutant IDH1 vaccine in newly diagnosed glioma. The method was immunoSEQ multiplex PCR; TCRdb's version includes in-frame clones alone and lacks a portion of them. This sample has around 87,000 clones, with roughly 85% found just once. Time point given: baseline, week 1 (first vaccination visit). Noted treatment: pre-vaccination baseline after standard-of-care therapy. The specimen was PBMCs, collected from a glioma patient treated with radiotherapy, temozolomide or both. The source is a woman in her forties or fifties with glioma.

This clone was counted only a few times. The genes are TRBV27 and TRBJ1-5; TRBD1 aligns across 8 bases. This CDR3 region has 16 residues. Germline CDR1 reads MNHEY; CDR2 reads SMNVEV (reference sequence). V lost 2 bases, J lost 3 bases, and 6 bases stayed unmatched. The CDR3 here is CASSLDRTGSNQPQHF. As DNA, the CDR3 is TGTGCCAGCAGTTTAGACAGGACAGGGTCCAATCAGCCCCAGCATTTT.

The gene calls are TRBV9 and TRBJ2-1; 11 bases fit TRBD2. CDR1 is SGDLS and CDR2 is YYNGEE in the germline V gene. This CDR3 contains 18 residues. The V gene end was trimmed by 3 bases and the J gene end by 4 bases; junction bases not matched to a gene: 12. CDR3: CASSGSRYSGGVYNEQFF. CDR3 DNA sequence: TGTGCCAGCAGCGGCAGTCGATATAGCGGGGGGGTATACAATGAGCAGTTCTTC.

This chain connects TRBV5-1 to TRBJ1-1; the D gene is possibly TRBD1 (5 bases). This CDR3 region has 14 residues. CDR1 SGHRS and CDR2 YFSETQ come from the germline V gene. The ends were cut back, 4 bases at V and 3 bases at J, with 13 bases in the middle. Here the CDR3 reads CASSAGGGYTEAFF. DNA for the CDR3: TGCGCCAGCAGCGCGGGTGGGGGTTACACTGAAGCTTTCTTT.

CDR3 DNA: TGTGCCAGCAGTTACTTTTGGGATACTGAAGCTTTCTTT. It yields the protein CASSYFWDTEAFF. The J gene is TRBJ1-1, the V gene TRBV6-5; D is unresolved. Trimming removed 1 base from V and 5 bases from J, with 8 bases in between. Per germline, CDR1 MNHEY and CDR2 SVGAGI. CDR3 length equals 13 residues.

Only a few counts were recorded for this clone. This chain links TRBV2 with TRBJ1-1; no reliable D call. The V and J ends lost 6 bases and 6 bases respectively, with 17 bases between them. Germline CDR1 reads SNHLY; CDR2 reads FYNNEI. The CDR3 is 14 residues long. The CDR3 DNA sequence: TGTGCCAGCAGGGAAACTCAACTGAGCGCTGAAGCTTTCTTT. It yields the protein CASRETQLSAEAFF.

DNA of the CDR3: TGTGCCAGCAGTGATATGGGACAGGGGGGAAACACCATATATTTT. Its translation is CASSDMGQGGNTIYF. V usage is TRBV2 and J usage is TRBJ1-3, with 10 bases identical to TRBD1. V shed 3 bases and J 4 bases; nucleotides not matched to a gene: 3. The germline CDR1 and CDR2 sequences are SNHLY and FYNNEI. The CDR3 totals 15 residues.

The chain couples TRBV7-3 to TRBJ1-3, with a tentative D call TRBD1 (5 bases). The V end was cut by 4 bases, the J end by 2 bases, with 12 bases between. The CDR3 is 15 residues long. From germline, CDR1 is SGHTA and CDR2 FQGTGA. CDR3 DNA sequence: TGTGCCAGCAGCTCTGATGGGGCTCCTGGAAACACCATATATTTT. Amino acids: CASSSDGAPGNTIYF.

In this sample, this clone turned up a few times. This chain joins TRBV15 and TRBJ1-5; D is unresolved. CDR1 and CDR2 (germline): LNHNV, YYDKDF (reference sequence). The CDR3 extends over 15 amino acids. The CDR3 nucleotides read TGTGAAACTCCTAAAAAGCCGACGGGCAATCAGCCCCAGCATTTT. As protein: CETPKKPTGNQPQHF.

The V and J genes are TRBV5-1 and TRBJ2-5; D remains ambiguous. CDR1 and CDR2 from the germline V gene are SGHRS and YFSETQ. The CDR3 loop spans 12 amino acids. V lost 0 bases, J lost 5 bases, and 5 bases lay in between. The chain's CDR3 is CASSLVLETQYF. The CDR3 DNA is TGCGCCAGCAGCTTGGTTCTGGAGACCCAGTACTTC.

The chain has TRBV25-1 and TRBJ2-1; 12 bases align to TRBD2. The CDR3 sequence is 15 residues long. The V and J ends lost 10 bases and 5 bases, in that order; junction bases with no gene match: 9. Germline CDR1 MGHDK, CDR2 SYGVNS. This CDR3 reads CATRLAGGLNNEQFF. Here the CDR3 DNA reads TGTGCCACCAGGCTAGCGGGGGGGCTCAACAATGAGCAGTTCTTC.

CDR3 DNA: TGTGCCAGCAGCTTTAGGGAGTCGCGAAGCCGCCCTGAAGCTTTCTTT. Its translation is CASSFRESRSRPEAFF. The chain carries TRBV11-3 and TRBJ1-1; D is undetermined. CDR1 is SGHNT, CDR2 YENEEA, per germline. Trimming shortened V by 3 bases and J by 6 bases, and 20 bases separated the two germline ends. The CDR3 is made up of 16 amino acids.

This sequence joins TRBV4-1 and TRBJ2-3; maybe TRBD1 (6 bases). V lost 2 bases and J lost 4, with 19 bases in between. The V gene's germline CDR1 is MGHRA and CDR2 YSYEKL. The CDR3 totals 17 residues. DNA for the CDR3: TGCGCCAGCAGCCAACTTTTCCCGGGACAAAGTTCAGATACGCAGTATTTT. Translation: CASSQLFPGQSSDTQYF.

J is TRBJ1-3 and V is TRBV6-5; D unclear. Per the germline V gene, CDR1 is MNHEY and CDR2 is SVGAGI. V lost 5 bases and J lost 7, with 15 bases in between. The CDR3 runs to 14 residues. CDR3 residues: CASSRSRNVNTIYF. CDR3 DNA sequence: TGTGCCAGCAGTCGGAGCCGGAACGTTAACACCATATATTTT.

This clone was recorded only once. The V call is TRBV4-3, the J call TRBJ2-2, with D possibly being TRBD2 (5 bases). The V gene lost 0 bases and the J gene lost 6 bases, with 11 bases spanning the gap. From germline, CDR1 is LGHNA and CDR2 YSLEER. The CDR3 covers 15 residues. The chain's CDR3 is CASSQESPGAGELFF. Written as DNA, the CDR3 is TGCGCCAGCAGCCAAGAGTCGCCCGGGGCCGGGGAGCTGTTTTTT.

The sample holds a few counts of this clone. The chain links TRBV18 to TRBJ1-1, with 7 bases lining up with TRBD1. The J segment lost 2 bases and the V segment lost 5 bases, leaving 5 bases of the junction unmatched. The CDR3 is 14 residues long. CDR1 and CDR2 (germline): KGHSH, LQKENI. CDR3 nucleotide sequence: TGTGCCAGCTCATCGACAGGGATAAACACTGAAGCTTTCTTT. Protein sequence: CASSSTGINTEAFF.

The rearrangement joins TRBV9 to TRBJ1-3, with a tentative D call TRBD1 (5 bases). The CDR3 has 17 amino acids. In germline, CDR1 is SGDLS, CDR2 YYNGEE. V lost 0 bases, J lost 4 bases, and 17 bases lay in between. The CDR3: CASSVESDSHRGNTIYF. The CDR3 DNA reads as TGTGCCAGCAGCGTAGAGTCAGACAGTCACCGGGGAAACACCATATATTTT.

The CDR3 sequence: CASSTGGQPQHF. In nucleotides, the CDR3 is TGTGCCAGTAGTACAGGGGGTCAGCCCCAGCATTTT. The chain carries TRBV19 and TRBJ1-5, with 7 positions matching TRBD1. From germline, CDR1 is LNHDA and CDR2 SQIVND (reference sequence). J was trimmed by 6 bases and V by 4 bases; bases with no gene match: 0. The CDR3 has 12 residues. Looking up the rest from reference TRBV19 and TRBJ1-5 gives the full variable domain: DGGITQSPKYLFRKEGQNVTLSCEQNLNHDAMYWYRQDPGQGLRLIYYSQIVNDFQKGDIAEGYSVSREKKESFPLTVTSAQKNPTAFYLCASSTGGQPQHFGDGTRLSIL.

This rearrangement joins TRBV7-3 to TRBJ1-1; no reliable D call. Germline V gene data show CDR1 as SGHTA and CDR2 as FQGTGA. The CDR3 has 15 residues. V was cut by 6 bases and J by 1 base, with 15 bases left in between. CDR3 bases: TGTGCCAGCAGAAAAAGTGAAGTCTCGAACACTGAAGCTTTCTTT. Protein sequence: CASRKSEVSNTEAFF. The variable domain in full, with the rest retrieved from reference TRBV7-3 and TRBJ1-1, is GAGVSQTPSNKVTEKGKYVELRCDPISGHTALYWYRQSLGQGPEFLIYFQGTGAADDSGLPNDRFFAVRPEGSVSTLKIQRTERGDSAVYLCASRKSEVSNTEAFFGQGTRLTVV.

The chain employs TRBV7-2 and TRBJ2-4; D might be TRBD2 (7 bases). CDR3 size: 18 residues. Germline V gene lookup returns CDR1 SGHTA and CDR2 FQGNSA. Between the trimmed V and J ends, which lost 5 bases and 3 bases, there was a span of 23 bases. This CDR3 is CASSLTSAGGGSKNIQYF. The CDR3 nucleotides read TGTGCCAGCAGCCTAACTAGCGCTGGGGGCGGGAGCAAAAACATTCAGTACTTC.

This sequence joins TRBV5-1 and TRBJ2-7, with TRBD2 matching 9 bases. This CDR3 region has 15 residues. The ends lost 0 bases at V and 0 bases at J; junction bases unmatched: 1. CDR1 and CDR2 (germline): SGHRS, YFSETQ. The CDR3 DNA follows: TGCGCCAGCAGCTTGGGCGGGGGGGACTCCTACGAGCAGTACTTC. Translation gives CASSLGGGDSYEQYF.

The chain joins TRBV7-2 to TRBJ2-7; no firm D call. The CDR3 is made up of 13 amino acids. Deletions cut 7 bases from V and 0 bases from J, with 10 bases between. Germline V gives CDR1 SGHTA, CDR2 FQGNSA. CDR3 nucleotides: TGTGCCAGCACCTTGGCGAGCTCCTACGAGCAGTACTTC. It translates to CASTLASSYEQYF.

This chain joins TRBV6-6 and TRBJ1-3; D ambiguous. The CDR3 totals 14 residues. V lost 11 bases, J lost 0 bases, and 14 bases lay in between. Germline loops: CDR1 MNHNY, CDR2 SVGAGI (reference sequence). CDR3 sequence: CASIRRLSGNTIYF. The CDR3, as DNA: TGTGCCTCAATTCGGAGGCTCTCTGGAAACACCATATATTTT.

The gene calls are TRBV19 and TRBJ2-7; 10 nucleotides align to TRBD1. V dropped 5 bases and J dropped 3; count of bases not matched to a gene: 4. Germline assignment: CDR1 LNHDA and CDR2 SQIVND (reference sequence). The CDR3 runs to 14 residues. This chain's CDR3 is CASSPRTGGYEQYF. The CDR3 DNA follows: TGTGCCAGTAGTCCCCGGACAGGGGGCTACGAGCAGTACTTC.

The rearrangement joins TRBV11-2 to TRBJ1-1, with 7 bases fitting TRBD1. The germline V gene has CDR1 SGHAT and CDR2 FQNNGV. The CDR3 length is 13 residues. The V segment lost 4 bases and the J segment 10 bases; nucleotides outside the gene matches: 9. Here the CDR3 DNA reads TGTGCCAGCAGCTCGACAGGGATGTTGGGAGCTTTCTTT. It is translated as CASSSTGMLGAFF.

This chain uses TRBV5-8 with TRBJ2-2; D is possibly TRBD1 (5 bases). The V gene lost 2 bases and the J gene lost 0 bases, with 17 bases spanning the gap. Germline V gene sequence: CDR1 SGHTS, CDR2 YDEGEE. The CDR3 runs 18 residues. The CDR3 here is CASSFMSQGPANTGELFF. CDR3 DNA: TGTGCCAGCAGCTTCATGTCCCAGGGTCCTGCGAACACCGGGGAGCTGTTTTTT.

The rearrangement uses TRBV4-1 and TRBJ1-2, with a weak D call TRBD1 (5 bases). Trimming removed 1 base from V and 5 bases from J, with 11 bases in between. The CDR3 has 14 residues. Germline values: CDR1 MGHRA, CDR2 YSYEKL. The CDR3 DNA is TGCGCCAGCAGCCAAGCCCGCAGGGAATATGGCTACACCTTC. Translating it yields CASSQARREYGYTF.

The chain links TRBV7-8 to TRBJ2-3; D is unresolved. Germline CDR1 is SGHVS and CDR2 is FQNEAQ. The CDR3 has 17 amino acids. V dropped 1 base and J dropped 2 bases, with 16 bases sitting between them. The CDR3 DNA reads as TGTGCCAGCAGCTTAGGCGAGGCAGACCCATACACAGATACGCAGTATTTT. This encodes CASSLGEADPYTDTQYF.

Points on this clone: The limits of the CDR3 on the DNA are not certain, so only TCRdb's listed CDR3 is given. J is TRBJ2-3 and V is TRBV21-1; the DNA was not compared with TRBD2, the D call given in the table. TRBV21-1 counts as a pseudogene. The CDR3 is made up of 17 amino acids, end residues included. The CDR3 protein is CASSRRVAGGNTDTQYF.

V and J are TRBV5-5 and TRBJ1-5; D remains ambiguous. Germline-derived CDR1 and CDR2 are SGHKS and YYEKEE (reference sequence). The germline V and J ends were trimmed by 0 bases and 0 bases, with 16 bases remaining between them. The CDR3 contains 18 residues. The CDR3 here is CASSLGVLGPNSNQPQHF. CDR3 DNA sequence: TGTGCCAGCAGCTTGGGGGTTCTTGGCCCCAATAGCAATCAGCCCCAGCATTTT.

CDR3 loop: CASSSRQGSQETQYF. In DNA, the CDR3 is TGTGCCAGCAGCTCTAGGCAGGGATCTCAAGAGACCCAGTACTTC. The chain joins TRBV5-4 to TRBJ2-5, with D perhaps matching TRBD1 (5 bases). V gave up 3 bases and J gave up 2 bases, with 14 bases separating them. The germline V gene encodes CDR1 SGHNT and CDR2 YYREEE (reference sequence). This CDR3 has 15 residues.

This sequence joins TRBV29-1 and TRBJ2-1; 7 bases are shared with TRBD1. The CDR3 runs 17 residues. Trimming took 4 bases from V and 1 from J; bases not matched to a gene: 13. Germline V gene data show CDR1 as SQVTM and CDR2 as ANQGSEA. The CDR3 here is CSVGRRQGRQSYNEQFF. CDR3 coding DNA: TGCAGCGTTGGAAGGAGACAGGGTCGTCAGTCCTACAATGAGCAGTTCTTC.

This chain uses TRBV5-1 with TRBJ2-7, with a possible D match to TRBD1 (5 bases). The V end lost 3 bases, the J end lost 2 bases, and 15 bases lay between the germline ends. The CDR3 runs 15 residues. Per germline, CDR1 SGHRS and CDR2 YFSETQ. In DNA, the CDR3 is TGCGCCAGCAGCTGGGGCAGGGAAATTGCCTACGAGCAGTACTTC. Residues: CASSWGREIAYEQYF.